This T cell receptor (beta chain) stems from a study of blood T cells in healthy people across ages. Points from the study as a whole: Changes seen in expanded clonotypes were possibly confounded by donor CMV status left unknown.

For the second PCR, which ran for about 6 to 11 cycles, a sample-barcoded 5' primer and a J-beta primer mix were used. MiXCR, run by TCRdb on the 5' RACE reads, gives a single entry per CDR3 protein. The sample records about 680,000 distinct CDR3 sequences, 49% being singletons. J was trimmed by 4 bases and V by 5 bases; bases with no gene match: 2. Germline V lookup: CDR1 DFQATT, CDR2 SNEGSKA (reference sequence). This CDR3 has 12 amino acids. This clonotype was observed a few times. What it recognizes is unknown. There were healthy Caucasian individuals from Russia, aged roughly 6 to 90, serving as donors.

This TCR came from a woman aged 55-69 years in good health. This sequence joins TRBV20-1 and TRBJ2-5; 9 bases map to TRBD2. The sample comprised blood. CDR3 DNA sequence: TGCAGTGCTGTACTAGCGGGAGAGACCCAGTACTTC. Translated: CSAVLAGETQYF.